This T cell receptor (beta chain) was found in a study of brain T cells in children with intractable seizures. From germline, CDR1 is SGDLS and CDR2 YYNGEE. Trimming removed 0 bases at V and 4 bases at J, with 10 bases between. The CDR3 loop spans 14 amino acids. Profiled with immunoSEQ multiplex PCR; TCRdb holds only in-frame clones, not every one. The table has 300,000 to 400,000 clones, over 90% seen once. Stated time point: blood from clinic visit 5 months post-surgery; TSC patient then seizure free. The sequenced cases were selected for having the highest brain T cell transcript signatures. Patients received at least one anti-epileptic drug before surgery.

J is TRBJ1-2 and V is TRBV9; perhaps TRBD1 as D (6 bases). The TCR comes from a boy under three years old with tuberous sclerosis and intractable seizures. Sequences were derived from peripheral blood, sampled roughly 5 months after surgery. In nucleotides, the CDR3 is TGTGCCAGCAGCGTAGACACAGGGTCCTATGGCTACACCTTC. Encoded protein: CASSVDTGSYGYTF.